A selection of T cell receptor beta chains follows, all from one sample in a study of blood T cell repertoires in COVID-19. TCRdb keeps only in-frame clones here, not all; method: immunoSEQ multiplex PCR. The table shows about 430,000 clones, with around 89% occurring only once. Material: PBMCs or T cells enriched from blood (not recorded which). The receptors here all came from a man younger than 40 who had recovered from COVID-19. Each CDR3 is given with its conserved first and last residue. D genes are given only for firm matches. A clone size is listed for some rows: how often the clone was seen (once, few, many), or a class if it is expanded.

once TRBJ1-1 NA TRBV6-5 CASSYSSGTVNTEAFF TGTGCCAGCAGTTACTCGAGTGGTACAGTGAACACTGAAGCTTTCTTT
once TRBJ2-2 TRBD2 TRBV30 CAWRRTSGRVGTGELFF TGTGCCTGGAGGAGGACTAGCGGGAGAGTCGGCACCGGGGAGCTGTTTTTT
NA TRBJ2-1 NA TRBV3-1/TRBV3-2 CASSQAYEQFF TGTGCCAGCAGCCAAGCATATGAGCAGTTCTTC
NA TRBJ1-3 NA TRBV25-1 CASSVTGLGPGNTIYF TGTGCCAGCAGTGTGACAGGTTTGGGCCCTGGAAACACCATATATTTT
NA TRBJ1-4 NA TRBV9 CASSVGQGYEKLFF TGTGCCAGCAGCGTAGGGCAGGGTTATGAAAAACTGTTTTTT
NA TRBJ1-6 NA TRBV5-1 CASSLLGEDNSPLHF TGCGCCAGCAGCTTGTTAGGAGAAGATAATTCACCCCTCCACTTT
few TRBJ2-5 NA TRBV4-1 CASSQDGGGGNKETQYF TGCGCCAGCAGCCAAGATGGGGGAGGCGGCAATAAAGAGACCCAGTACTTC
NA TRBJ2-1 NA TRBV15 CATSRDTGSEQFF TGTGCCACCAGCAGAGATACGGGGTCTGAGCAGTTCTTC
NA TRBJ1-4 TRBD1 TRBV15 CATSLTGGLTNEKLFF TGTGCCACCAGCCTTACAGGGGGCTTGACTAATGAAAAACTGTTTTTT
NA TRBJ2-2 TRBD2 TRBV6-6 CASSRDLLAGGHGELFF TGTGCCAGCAGCCGAGACTTACTAGCGGGAGGGCACGGGGAGCTGTTTTTT
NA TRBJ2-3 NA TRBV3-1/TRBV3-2 CASSPRIGADTQYF TGTGCCAGCAGCCCTCGTATAGGGGCAGATACGCAGTATTTT
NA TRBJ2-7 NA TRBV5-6 CASSPRGDYEQYF TGTGCCAGCAGCCCTCGGGGTGACTACGAGCAGTACTTC
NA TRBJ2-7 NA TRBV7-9 CASSLETGRYEQYF TGTGCCAGCAGCTTAGAAACGGGAAGGTACGAGCAGTACTTC
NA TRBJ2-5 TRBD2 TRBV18 CASSPALGGSAGETQYF TGTGCCAGCTCACCAGCCTTGGGCGGGAGTGCGGGTGAGACCCAGTACTTC